This T cell receptor beta chain was sequenced during a study of vaccination effects on CD4 cells after COVID-19. Sequencing used immunoSEQ multiplex PCR; TCRdb keeps in-frame clones, though not all of them. Among approximately 31,000 clones, about 74% were seen once, and the ten largest hold about 15%. Regarding this clone: What it recognizes is unknown.

It was after approximately 11 days of culture that CD4+ T cells were isolated. It was two doses of either the BNT162b2 or mRNA-1273 vaccine that participants received. This CDR3 comprises 16 residues. CDR1 and CDR2 (germline): SGHDT, YYEEEE. V lost 4 bases, J lost 3 bases, and 8 bases stayed unmatched. The material was CD4+ T cells from PBMCs cultured without peptide, obtained after COVID-19 vaccination. The chain combines TRBV5-6 with TRBJ2-1; 9 bases line up with TRBD2. The clonotype was recovered from a human donor who received a COVID-19 vaccine. CDR3 sequence: CASSLVAGVGYNEQFF. The CDR3 DNA sequence: TGTGCCAGCAGCCTAGTAGCGGGAGTGGGCTACAATGAGCAGTTCTTC. Drawing the rest from reference TRBV5-6 and TRBJ2-1, the complete variable domain is DAGVTQSPTHLIKTRGQQVTLRCSPKSGHDTVSWYQQALGQGPQFIFQYYEEEERQRGNFPDRFSGHQFPNYSSELNVNALLLGDSALYLCASSLVAGVGYNEQFFGPGTRLTVL.